Given below is one TCR beta chain in context. Its specificity is not known. The sample is drawn from a study of shared clonotypes between healthy human individuals. Study-wide findings and caveats: A handful of donors showed sharing of around 5% of naive CD4 clonotypes.

The CDR3 is made up of 12 amino acids. Trimming removed 5 bases from V and 8 bases from J, with 15 bases in between. Germline V gene data show CDR1 as GTSNPN and CDR2 as SVGIG (reference sequence). This table comes from immunoSEQ multiplex PCR, and its TCRdb copy is limited to in-frame clones, with some not included. The table has about 1.1 million clones, 70% to 85% seen once. The chain joins TRBV30 to TRBJ1-2; D call uncertain. The sequence was obtained from a man younger than 35 in good health. Some clones in this sample may be carry-over from other donors' samples. Sequencing used memory CD4+ T cells from PBMCs. As for subset: CD45RA-negative fraction. CDR3 sequence: CAWAKEVGGYTF. The DNA for the CDR3 is TGTGCCTGGGCTAAGGAGGTCGGGGGCTACACCTTC. Looking up the rest from reference TRBV30 and TRBJ1-2 gives the full variable domain: SQTIHQWPATLVQPVGSPLSLECTVEGTSNPNLYWYRQAAGRGLQLLFYSVGIGQISSEVPQNLSASRPQDRQFILSSKKLLLSDSGFYLCAWAKEVGGYTFGSGTRLTVV.